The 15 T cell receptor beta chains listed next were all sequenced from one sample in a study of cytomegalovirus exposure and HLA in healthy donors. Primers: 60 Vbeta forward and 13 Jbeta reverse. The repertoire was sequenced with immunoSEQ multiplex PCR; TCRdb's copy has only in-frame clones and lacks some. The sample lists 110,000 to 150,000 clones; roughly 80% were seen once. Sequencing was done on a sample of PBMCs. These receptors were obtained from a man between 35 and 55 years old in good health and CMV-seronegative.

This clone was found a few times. CDR3 DNA: TGTGCCAGCAGCCCTCCACAAGAGGACACTGAAGCTTTCTTT. This sequence encodes CASSPPQEDTEAFF. The rearrangement uses TRBV5-4 and TRBJ1-1; D is unresolved. Trimming pared 4 bases from V and 3 bases from J, leaving 13 bases between. Germline V CDR1 and CDR2: SGHNT, YYREEE (reference sequence). The CDR3 consists of 14 residues.

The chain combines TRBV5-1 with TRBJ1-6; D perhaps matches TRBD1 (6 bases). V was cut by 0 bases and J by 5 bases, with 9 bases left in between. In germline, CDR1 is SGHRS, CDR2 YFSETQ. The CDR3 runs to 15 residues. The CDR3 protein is CASSLGTGNNSPLHF. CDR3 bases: TGCGCCAGCAGCTTGGGAACAGGGAATAATTCACCCCTCCACTTT.

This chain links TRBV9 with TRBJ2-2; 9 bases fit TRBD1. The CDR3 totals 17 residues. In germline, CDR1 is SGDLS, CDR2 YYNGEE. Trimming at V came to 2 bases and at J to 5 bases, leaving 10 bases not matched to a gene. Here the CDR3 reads CASSVGLRTGETGELFF. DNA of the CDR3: TGTGCCAGCAGCGTGGGCCTTAGGACAGGGGAGACCGGGGAGCTGTTTTTT.

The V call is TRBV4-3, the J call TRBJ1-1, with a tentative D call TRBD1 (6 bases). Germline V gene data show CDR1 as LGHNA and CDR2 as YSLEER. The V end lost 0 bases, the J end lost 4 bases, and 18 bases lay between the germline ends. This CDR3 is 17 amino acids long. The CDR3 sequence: CASSQDMGARGSTEAFF. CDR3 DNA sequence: TGCGCCAGCAGCCAAGATATGGGGGCGAGGGGGAGCACTGAAGCTTTCTTT.

DNA for the CDR3: TGCGCCAGCAGCTTGGGGGCCCTACCAAGCACAGATACGCAGTATTTT. This codes for CASSLGALPSTDTQYF. V usage is TRBV5-1 and J usage is TRBJ2-3; D gene unclear. V was clipped by 0 bases and J by 0 bases, with 11 bases between them. CDR1 and CDR2 from the germline V gene are SGHRS and YFSETQ. The CDR3 is 16 residues long. Full variable domain (outside the CDR3, taken from reference TRBV5-1 and TRBJ2-3): KAGVTQTPRYLIKTRGQQVTLSCSPISGHRSVSWYQQTPGQGLQFLFEYFSETQRNKGNFPGRFSGRQFSNSRSEMNVSTLELGDSALYLCASSLGALPSTDTQYFGPGTRLTVL.

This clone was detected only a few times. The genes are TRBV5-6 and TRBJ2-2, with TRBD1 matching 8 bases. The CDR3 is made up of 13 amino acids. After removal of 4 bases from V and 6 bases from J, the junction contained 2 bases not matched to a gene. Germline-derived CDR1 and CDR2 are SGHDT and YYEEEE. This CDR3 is CASSDRGSGELFF. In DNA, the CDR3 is TGTGCCAGCAGCGACAGGGGATCCGGGGAGCTGTTTTTT. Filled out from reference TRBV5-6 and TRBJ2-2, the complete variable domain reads DAGVTQSPTHLIKTRGQQVTLRCSPKSGHDTVSWYQQALGQGPQFIFQYYEEEERQRGNFPDRFSGHQFPNYSSELNVNALLLGDSALYLCASSDRGSGELFFGEGSRLTVL.

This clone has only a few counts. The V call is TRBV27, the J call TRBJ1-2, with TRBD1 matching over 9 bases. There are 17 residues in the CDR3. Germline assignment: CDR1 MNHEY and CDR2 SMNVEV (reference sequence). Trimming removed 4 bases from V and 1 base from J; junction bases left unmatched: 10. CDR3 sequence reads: CASSSRVGTGLNYGYTF. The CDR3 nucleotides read TGTGCCAGCAGTTCTAGAGTTGGGACAGGGCTTAACTATGGCTACACCTTC.

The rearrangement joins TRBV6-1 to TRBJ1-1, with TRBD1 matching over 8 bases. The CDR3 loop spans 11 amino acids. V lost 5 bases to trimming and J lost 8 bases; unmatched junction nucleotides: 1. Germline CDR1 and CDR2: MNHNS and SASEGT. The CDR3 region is CASSRQGEAFF. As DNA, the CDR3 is TGTGCCAGCAGTAGACAGGGGGAAGCTTTCTTT.

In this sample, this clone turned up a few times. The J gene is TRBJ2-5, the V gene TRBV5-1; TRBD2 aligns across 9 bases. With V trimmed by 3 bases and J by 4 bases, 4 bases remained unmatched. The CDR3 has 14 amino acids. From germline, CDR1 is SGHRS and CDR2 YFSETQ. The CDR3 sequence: CASSSAGGRETQYF. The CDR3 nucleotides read TGCGCCAGCAGCTCAGCGGGGGGAAGAGAGACCCAGTACTTC.

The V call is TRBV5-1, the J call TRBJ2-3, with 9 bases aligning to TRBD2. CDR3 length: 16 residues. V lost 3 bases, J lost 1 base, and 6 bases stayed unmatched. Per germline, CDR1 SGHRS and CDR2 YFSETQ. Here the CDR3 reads CASSWDERGGTDTQYF. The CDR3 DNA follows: TGCGCCAGCAGCTGGGATGAGCGGGGGGGCACAGATACGCAGTATTTT.

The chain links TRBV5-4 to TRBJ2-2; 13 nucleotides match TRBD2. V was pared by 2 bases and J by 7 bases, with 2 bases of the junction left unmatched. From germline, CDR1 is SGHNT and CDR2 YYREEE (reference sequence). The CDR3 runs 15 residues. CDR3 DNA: TGTGCCAGCAGCTTAGGACTAGCGGGGGACGGGGAGCTGTTTTTT. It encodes CASSLGLAGDGELFF.

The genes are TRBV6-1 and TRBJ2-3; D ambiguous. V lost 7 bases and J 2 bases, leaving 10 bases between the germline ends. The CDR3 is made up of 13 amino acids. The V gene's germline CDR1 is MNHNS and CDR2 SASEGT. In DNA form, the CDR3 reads TGTGCCAGCACCGACATCTACACAGATACGCAGTATTTT. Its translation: CASTDIYTDTQYF.

The CDR3 nucleotides read TGCGCCAGCAGCTTGCTAGGAGACGAGCAGTACTTC. Encoded protein: CASSLLGDEQYF. The chain links TRBV5-1 to TRBJ2-7; D call uncertain. V was clipped by 1 base and J by 5 bases, with 7 bases between them. The CDR3 runs to 12 residues. CDR1 and CDR2 from the germline V gene are SGHRS and YFSETQ.

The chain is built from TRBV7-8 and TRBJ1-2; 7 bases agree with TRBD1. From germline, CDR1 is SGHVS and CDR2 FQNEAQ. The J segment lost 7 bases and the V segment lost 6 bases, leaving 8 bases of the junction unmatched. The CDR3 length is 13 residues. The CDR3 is CASRLTGASGYTF. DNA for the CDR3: TGTGCCAGCAGACTAACAGGGGCCTCTGGCTACACCTTC.

The DNA of the CDR3 is TGCGCCAGCAGCTCTCCGGGGACTGACACCGGGGAGCTGTTTTTT. Translated: CASSSPGTDTGELFF. The chain couples TRBV5-1 to TRBJ2-2; D may be TRBD2 (6 bases). V lost 3 bases and J 3 bases, leaving 12 bases between the germline ends. Per the germline V gene, CDR1 is SGHRS and CDR2 is YFSETQ. The CDR3 totals 15 residues.